The present TCR beta chain was sequenced within a study of blood T cell repertoires in COVID-19. CDR1 is SGDLS and CDR2 is YYNGEE in the germline V gene. Trimming pared 7 bases from V and 4 bases from J, leaving 20 bases between. This CDR3 has 15 amino acids. In the source study's methods: Amplification of reference gene primers provided the estimated nucleated cell counts. TCRdb keeps only in-frame clones here, not all; method: immunoSEQ multiplex PCR. V and J calls and clone size are copied from that table; D and trimming were computed from the DNA. The table records 100,000 or so clones, almost 80% of them present only once.

The sequenced sample was peripheral blood. The chain couples TRBV9 to TRBJ1-2; D not certain. The TCR originated in a woman between 70 and 85 years old with acute or convalescent COVID-19. CDR3 protein: CASDLFGESLYGYTF. DNA of the CDR3: TGTGCCAGCGATCTCTTTGGGGAGTCCCTCTATGGCTACACCTTC.